This T cell receptor beta chain came from a study of cytomegalovirus exposure and HLA in healthy donors. Points from the study as a whole: It was reported that the classifier diagnosed cytomegalovirus status with high specificity and sensitivity in both the original and validation cohorts. The tendency of first-cohort TCR clusters to co-occur in the 120 or so validation repertoires was the finding of a later analysis.

With regard to this clone: Antigen: not known.

Method: immunoSEQ multiplex PCR; TCRdb's copy keeps in-frame clones and lacks some. The sample consists of roughly 200,000 clones, roughly nine tenths of them appearing once. V was pared by 4 bases and J by 5 bases, with 6 bases of the junction left unmatched. From germline, CDR1 is SGHTA and CDR2 FQGTGA. This CDR3 comprises 15 residues. This sequence was found in a man aged 25 to 40 in good health and CMV-seropositive. The genes are TRBV7-3 and TRBJ2-2, with TRBD2 matching 8 bases. Sequenced material: PBMCs. The CDR3 DNA follows: TGTGCCAGCAGCTCCCGGGAGGGCGGGACCGGGGAGCTGTTTTTT. Amino acids: CASSSREGGTGELFF. Supplemented by reference TRBV7-3 and TRBJ2-2, the full variable domain reads GAGVSQTPSNKVTEKGKYVELRCDPISGHTALYWYRQSLGQGPEFLIYFQGTGAADDSGLPNDRFFAVRPEGSVSTLKIQRTERGDSAVYLCASSSREGGTGELFFGEGSRLTVL.